The present T cell receptor (beta chain) was sequenced within a study of CD8+ T cells in alopecia areata. Study summary: Treated patients were given 5 to 10 mg oral tofacitinib twice daily.

RNA was isolated and reverse transcribed to cDNA, the sequencing template. Sequencing used immunoSEQ multiplex PCR; TCRdb keeps in-frame clones, though not all of them. The repertoire holds some 190,000 clones, with just under 65% as singletons. Comments on this clone: The antigen is undetermined.

Findings and caveats of the study: Throughout tofacitinib, many expanded lesional clones continued to persist in scalp and blood. Uncertainty remains about how baseline CD8+ expansion links to response, with one nonresponder.

V lost 3 bases, J lost 2 bases, and 11 bases lay in between. This CDR3 has 14 residues. Germline V CDR1 and CDR2: SGHNT, YYREEE (reference sequence). Treatment noted: oral pan-JAK inhibitor, 5-10 mg twice daily. The receptor was derived from a human donor with alopecia areata. The starting material was CD4+ T cells sorted from blood, obtained around week 50, from a patient treated with tofacitinib. V is TRBV5-4 and J is TRBJ1-1, with D unclear. For the CDR3, the DNA is TGTGCCAGCAGCTCCAGTGGCAGAAACACTGAAGCTTTCTTT. It is translated as CASSSSGRNTEAFF.